Below are 10 T cell receptor beta chains sequenced from a single sample in a study of blood T cell repertoires in COVID-19. Only in-frame clones appear in the TCRdb table, and some are missing; sequencing was by immunoSEQ multiplex PCR. Of about 410,000 clones in the sample, 75% to 90% were seen once. Sequenced input: peripheral blood. The receptor set was obtained from a middle-aged woman with COVID-19, enrolled during active disease.

The J gene is TRBJ2-1, the V gene TRBV15; 11 nucleotides agree with TRBD1. V dropped 1 base and J dropped 6; count of bases not matched to a gene: 5. Germline loops: CDR1 LNHNV, CDR2 YYDKDF (reference sequence). The length of the CDR3 is 16 residues. The CDR3 DNA reads TGTGCCACCAGCAGAGGGTGGGACAGGGGGTTCAATGAGCAGTTCTTC. This gives the protein CATSRGWDRGFNEQFF. Full variable domain (remainder filled in from reference TRBV15 and TRBJ2-1): DAMVIQNPRYQVTQFGKPVTLSCSQTLNHNVMYWYQQKSSQAPKLLFHYYDKDFNNEADTPDNFQSRRPNTSFCFLDIRSPGLGDTAMYLCATSRGWDRGFNEQFFGPGTRLTVL.

The CDR3 here is CAIRGGNPDQPQHF. CDR3 in DNA: TGTGCCATCAGGGGGGGGAATCCCGATCAGCCCCAGCATTTT. The gene calls are TRBV10-3 and TRBJ1-5, with D maybe TRBD1 (5 bases). Trimming pared 6 bases from V and 5 bases from J, leaving 14 bases between. Germline V lookup: CDR1 ENHRY, CDR2 SYGVKD. This CDR3 contains 14 residues.

This clone was recorded a few times. The rearrangement links TRBV6-5 to TRBJ1-6; 7 bases fit TRBD1. Trimming at V came to 7 bases and at J to 13 bases, leaving 4 bases not matched to a gene. This CDR3 contains 11 residues. Germline CDR1 MNHEY, CDR2 SVGAGI. The CDR3 nucleotides are TGTGCCAGCACTCTGACAGGGCCCCTCCACTTT. Encoded protein: CASTLTGPLHF.

The CDR3 region has the DNA TGTGCCAGCAGCCCTCACCTCATAGGGGGTCAGCCCCAGCATTTT. Protein sequence: CASSPHLIGGQPQHF. The chain recombines TRBV7-2 with TRBJ1-5; D might be TRBD1 (6 bases). The CDR3 consists of 15 residues. V gave up 5 bases and J gave up 6 bases, with 17 bases separating them. Looked up from germline, CDR1 is SGHTA and CDR2 is FQGNSA.

This sequence joins TRBV5-1 and TRBJ1-3; tentatively, D is TRBD1 (6 bases). Germline values: CDR1 SGHRS, CDR2 YFSETQ. V was cut by 0 bases and J by 2 bases, with 15 bases left in between. The CDR3 loop spans 17 amino acids. CDR3 DNA sequence: TGCGCCAGCAGCTTGGTCCCACAGGGTTTCCCTGGAAACACCATATATTTT. Amino acids: CASSLVPQGFPGNTIYF.

The chain employs TRBV6-2 or TRBV6-3 and TRBJ2-3, with a tentative D call TRBD1 (6 bases). The CDR3 runs 15 residues. Germline loops: CDR1 MNHEY, CDR2 SVGEGT. The V and J ends lost 1 base and 6 bases respectively, with 14 bases between them. CDR3 region: CASSYFRDNLDTQYF. The CDR3 region has the DNA TGTGCCAGCAGTTACTTCAGGGACAACCTGGATACGCAGTATTTT.

The rearrangement links TRBV7-9 to TRBJ2-3; maybe TRBD2 (5 bases). V gave up 7 bases and J gave up 2 bases, with 19 bases separating them. CDR3 length: 16 residues. Germline lookup yields CDR1 SEHNR and CDR2 FQNEAQ (reference sequence). CDR3 amino acids: CASILEEGESTDTQYF. As DNA, the CDR3 is TGTGCCAGCATCCTAGAAGAGGGCGAATCCACAGATACGCAGTATTTT.

V and J are TRBV19 and TRBJ1-5; the D is unclear. The ends were cut back, 4 bases at V and 12 bases at J, with 16 bases in the middle. Germline assignment: CDR1 LNHDA and CDR2 SQIVND (reference sequence). This CDR3 comprises 13 residues. CDR3 bases: TGTGCCAGTAGTAAACTACAGAAGGACTTCCAGCATTTT. Protein: CASSKLQKDFQHF.

CDR3 sequence (DNA): TGTGCCATCAGTGACAAGCACAGCTCCTACAATGAGCAGTTCTTC. Amino acid sequence: CAISDKHSSYNEQFF. V usage is TRBV10-3 and J usage is TRBJ2-1; no clear D gene. The germline V and J ends were trimmed by 3 bases and 0 bases, with 9 bases remaining between them. Germline CDR1 and CDR2: ENHRY and SYGVKD. This CDR3 region has 15 residues.

J is TRBJ2-7 and V is TRBV25-1; D gene uncertain. This CDR3 contains 11 residues. Germline values: CDR1 MGHDK, CDR2 SYGVNS. Trimming removed 6 bases from V and 3 bases from J, with 6 bases in between. The CDR3 reads CASSLLYEQYF. The CDR3 DNA is TGTGCCAGCAGCCTTCTCTACGAGCAGTACTTC.